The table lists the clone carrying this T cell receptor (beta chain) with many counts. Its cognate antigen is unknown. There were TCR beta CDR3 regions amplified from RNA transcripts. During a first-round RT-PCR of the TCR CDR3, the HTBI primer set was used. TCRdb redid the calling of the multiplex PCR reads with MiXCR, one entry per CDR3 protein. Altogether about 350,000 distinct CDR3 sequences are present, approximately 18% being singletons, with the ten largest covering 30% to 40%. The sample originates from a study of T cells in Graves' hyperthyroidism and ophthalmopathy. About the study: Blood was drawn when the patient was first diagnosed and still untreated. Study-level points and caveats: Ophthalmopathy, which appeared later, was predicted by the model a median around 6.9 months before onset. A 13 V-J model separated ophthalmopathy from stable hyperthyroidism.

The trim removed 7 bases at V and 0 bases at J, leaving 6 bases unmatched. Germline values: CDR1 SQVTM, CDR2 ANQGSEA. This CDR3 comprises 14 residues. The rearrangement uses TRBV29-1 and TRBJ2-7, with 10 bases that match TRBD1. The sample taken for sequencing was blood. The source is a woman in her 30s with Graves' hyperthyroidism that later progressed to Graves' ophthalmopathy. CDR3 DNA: TGCAGCGGCCGGACAGGGGGGGACTCCTACGAGCAGTACTTC. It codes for CSGRTGGDSYEQYF.